This TCR beta chain was identified during a study of T cell repertoires in ileal Crohn's disease. This clone was recorded a few times. Antigen specificity is unknown. Germline V lookup: CDR1 MDHEN, CDR2 SYDVKM. The V end lost 6 bases, the J end lost 1 base, and 13 bases lay between the germline ends. CDR3 size: 15 residues. Profiling relied on immunoSEQ multiplex PCR, and the TCRdb table lists in-frame clones only, not all of them. Seen here are around 16,000 clones, over 50% observed once, and the top ten hold roughly 6.5%. Study-wide findings and caveats: Active smokers at surgery had more clonal expansions than non-smokers. Mucosal expansions were suggested to be mainly CD8 T cells.

Sequenced: ileal tissue. This chain uses TRBV28 with TRBJ1-5; D unclear. This TCR was recovered from an adult with Crohn's disease. This chain's CDR3 is CASRPQATSNQPQHF. The CDR3 DNA sequence: TGTGCCAGCAGGCCCCAGGCAACGAGCAATCAGCCCCAGCATTTT.